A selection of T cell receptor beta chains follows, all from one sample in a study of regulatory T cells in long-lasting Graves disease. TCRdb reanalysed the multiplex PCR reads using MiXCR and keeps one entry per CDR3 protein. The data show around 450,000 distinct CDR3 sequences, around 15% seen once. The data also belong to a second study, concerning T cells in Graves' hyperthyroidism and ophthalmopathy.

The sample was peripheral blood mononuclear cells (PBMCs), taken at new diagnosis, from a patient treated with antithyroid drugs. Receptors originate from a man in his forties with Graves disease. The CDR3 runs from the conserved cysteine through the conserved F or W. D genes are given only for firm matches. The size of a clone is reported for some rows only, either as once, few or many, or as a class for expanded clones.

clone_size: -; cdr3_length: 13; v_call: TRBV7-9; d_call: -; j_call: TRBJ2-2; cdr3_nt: TGTGCCAGCGGTGGGGGTTACACCGGGGAGCTGTTTTTT; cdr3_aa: CASGGGYTGELFF
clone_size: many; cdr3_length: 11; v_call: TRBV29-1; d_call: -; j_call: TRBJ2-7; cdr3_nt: TGCAGCGTCGCGCTCGGGGTCGAGCAGTACTTC; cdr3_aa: CSVALGVEQYF
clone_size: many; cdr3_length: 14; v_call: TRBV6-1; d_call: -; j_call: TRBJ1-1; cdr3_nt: TGTGCCAGCAGTACGCAGGGTGTTGGGACTGAAGCTTTCTTT; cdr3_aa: CASSTQGVGTEAFF
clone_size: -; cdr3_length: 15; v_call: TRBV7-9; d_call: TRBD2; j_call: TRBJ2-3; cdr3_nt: TGTGCCAGCAGCTTAGGCCCTAGCGGGAGGAATACGCAGTATTTT; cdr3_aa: CASSLGPSGRNTQYF
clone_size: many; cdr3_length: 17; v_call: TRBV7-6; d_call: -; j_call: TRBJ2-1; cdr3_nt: TGTGCCAGCAGCTTAAGGCCCGGGAGAGGGTCCTACAATGAGCAGTTCTTC; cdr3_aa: CASSLRPGRGSYNEQFF
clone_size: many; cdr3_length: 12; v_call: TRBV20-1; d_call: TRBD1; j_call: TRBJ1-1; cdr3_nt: TGCAGTGCTAGTCGGACAGGGGCCCACGCTTTCTTT; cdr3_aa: CSASRTGAHAFF
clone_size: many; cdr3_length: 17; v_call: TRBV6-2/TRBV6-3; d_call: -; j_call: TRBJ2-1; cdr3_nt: TGTGCCAGCAGTTACTTTGTCGGCGCGGGTAGCTACAATGAGCAGTTCTTC; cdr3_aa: CASSYFVGAGSYNEQFF
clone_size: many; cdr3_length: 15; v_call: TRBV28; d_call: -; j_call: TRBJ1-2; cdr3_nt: TGTGCCAGCACCCGCCCACAGGTGGCTAACTATGGCTACACCTTC; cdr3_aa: CASTRPQVANYGYTF
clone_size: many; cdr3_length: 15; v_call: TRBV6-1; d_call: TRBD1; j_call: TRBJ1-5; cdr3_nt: TGTGCCAGCACACCGGGACAGGGACTCAATCAGCCCCAGCATTTT; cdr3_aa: CASTPGQGLNQPQHF
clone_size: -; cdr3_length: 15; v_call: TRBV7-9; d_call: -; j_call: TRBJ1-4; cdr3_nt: TGTGCCAGCAGCTTAGAAGGGGGAAGAGGTGAAAAACTGTTTTTT; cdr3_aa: CASSLEGGRGEKLFF
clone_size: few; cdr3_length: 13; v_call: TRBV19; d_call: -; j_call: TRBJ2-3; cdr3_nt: TGTGCCAGTAATAACGGGTTCACAGATACGCAGTATTTT; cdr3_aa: CASNNGFTDTQYF
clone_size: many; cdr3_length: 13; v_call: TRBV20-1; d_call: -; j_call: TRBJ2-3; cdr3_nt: TGCAGTGCTAGAGGATCTAGCACAGATACGCAGTATTTT; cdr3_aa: CSARGSSTDTQYF
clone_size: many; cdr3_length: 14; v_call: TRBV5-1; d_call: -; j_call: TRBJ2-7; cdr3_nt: TGCGCCAGCAGCTCCTCGGGGGGACAGAACGAGCAGTACTTC; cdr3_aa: CASSSSGGQNEQYF
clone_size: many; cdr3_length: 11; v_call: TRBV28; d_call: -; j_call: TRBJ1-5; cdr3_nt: TGTGCCAGCAGGAAGAATCAGCCCCAGCATTTT; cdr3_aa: CASRKNQPQHF
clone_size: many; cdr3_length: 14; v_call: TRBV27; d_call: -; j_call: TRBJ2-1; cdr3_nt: TGTGCCAGCAATTTCGGCAGGGGGGGGCTTGAGCAGTTCTTC; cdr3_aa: CASNFGRGGLEQFF
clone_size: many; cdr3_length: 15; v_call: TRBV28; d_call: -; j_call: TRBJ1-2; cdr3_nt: TGTGCCAGCAGTCCCCTCGTGACAGTGAACTATGGCTACACCTTC; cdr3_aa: CASSPLVTVNYGYTF
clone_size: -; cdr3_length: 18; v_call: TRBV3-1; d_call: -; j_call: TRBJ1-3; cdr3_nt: TGTGCCAGCAGCCAAGATCTCGGTCTTGGGCCAACCGGAAACACCATATATTTT; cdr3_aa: CASSQDLGLGPTGNTIYF
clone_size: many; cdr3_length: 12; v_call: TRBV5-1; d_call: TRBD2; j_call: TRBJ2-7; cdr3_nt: TGCGCCAGCAAGCTAGCGGGCAACGAGCAGTACTTC; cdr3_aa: CASKLAGNEQYF
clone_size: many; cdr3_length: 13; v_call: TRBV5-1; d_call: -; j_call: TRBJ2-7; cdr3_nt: TGCGCCAGCAGCCTGGAGAGGGTGAGTCGGCAGTACTTC; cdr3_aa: CASSLERVSRQYF
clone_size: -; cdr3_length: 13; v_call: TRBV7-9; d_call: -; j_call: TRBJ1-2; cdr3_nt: TGTGCCAGCACCCCGGACAGAAACTATGGCTACACCTTC; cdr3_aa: CASTPDRNYGYTF
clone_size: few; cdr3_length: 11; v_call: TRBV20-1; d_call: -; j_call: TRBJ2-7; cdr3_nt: TGCAGTGCTGCGCACTGGAACGAGCAGTACTTC; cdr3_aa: CSAAHWNEQYF
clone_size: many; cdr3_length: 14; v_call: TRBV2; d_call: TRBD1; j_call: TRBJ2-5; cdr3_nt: TGTGCCAGCAGGTCCCAGGGGGCCCAAGAGACCCAGTACTTC; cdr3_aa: CASRSQGAQETQYF
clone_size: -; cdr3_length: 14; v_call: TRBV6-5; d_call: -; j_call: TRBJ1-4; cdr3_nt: TGTGCCAGCAGTTTGACAGCTACTAATGAAAAACTGTTTTTT; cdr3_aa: CASSLTATNEKLFF
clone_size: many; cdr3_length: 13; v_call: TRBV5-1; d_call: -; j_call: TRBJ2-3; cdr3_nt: TGCGCCAGCAGCGCCCTTCGTGAGGATACGCAGTATTTT; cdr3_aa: CASSALREDTQYF
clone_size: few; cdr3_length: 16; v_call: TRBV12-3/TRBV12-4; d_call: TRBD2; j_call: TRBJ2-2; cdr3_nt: TGTGCCAGCAGTCATCCTAGCGGGAGTGTCGCCGGGGAGCTGTTTTTT; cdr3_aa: CASSHPSGSVAGELFF
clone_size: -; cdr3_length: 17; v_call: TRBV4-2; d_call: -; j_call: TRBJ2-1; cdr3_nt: TGTGCCAGCAGCCAAGCCGCCGGGCTGAGCTCCTACAATGAGCAGTTCTTC; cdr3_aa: CASSQAAGLSSYNEQFF
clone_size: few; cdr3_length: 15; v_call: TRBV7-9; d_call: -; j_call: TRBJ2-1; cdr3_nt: TGTGCCAGCAGCCTATCCTCGACAGGCGTGGAGGAGCAGTTCTTC; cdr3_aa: CASSLSSTGVEEQFF
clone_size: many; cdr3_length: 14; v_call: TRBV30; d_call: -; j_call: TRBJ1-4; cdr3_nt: TGTGCCTGGAGTGTAGTGGGGGGCGCTGAAAAACTGTTTTTT; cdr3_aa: CAWSVVGGAEKLFF
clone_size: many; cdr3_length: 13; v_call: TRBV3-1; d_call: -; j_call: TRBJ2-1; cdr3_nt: TGTGCCAGCAGCCAACTTCAATTCGATGAGCAGTTCTTC; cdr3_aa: CASSQLQFDEQFF
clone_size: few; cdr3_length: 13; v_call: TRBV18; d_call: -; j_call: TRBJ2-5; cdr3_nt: TGTGCCAGCTCACCAAGCGGTCCAGAGACCCAGTACTTC; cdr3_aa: CASSPSGPETQYF
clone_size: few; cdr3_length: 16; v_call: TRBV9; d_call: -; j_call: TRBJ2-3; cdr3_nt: TGTGCCAGCAGCGTAGAGGCAGGAATTGGCACAGATACGCAGTATTTT; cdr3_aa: CASSVEAGIGTDTQYF
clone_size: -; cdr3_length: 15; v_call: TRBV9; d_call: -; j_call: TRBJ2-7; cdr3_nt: TGTGCCAGCAGTCCACGTTCCGAGAGCTCCTACGAGCAGTACTTC; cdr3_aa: CASSPRSESSYEQYF
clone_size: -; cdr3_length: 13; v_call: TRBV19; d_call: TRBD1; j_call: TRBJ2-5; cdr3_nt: TGTGCCGCGGGACAGGGGGTCAGGGAGACCCAGTACTTC; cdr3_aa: CAAGQGVRETQYF
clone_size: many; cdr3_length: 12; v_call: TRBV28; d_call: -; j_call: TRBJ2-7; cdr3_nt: TGTGCCAGCACCCTAGGCACCTACGAGCAGTACTTC; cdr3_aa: CASTLGTYEQYF
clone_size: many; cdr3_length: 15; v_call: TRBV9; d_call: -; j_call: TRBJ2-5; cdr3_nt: TGTGCCAGCAGCTTAAGGGGAATCGGAGTAGAGACCCAGTACTTC; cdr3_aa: CASSLRGIGVETQYF
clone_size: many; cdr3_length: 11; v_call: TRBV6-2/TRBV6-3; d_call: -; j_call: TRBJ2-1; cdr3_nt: TGTGCCAGCGAGGGGGGGAATGAGCAGTTCTTC; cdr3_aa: CASEGGNEQFF
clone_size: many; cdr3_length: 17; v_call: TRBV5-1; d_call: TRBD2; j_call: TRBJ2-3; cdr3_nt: TGCGCCAGCAGCTTGGATACTAGCGGGAGGGCCACAGATACGCAGTATTTT; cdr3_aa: CASSLDTSGRATDTQYF
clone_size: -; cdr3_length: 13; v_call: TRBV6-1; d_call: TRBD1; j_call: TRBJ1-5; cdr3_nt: TGTGCCAGCAGGGGACAGGTAAATCAGCCCCAGCATTTT; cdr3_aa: CASRGQVNQPQHF
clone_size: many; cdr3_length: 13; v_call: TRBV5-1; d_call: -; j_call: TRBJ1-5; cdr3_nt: TGCGCCAGCAGCTTGGGGTCGGCGCAGCCCCAGCATTTT; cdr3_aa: CASSLGSAQPQHF
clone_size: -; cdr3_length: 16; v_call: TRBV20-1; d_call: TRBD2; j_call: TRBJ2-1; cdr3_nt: TGCAGTGCTATTACTAGCGGGAGGCCCCGCTACAATGAGCAGTTCTTC; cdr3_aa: CSAITSGRPRYNEQFF
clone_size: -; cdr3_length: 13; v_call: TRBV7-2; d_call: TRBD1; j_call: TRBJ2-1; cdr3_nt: TGTGCCAGCAGCAATACAGGGGGCGGTGAGCAGTTCTTC; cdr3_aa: CASSNTGGGEQFF
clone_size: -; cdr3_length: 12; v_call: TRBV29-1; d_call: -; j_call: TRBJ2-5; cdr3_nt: TGCAGCGTTTCTAGGGGGGGGGAGACCCAGTACTTC; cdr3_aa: CSVSRGGETQYF
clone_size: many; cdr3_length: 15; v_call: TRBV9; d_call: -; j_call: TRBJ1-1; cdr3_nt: TGTGCCAGCAGCGTAGCGCAGACCGGGAGCACTGAAGCTTTCTTT; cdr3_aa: CASSVAQTGSTEAFF
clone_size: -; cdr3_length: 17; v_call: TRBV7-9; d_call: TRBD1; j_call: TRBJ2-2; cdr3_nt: TGTGCCAGCAGCCCCATTCCGGGACAGGGGAACACCGGGGAGCTGTTTTTT; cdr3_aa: CASSPIPGQGNTGELFF
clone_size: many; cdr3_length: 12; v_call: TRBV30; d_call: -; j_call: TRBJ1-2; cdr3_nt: TGTGCCTGGAGTGCTTCTGACAGGAGCTACACCTTC; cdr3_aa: CAWSASDRSYTF
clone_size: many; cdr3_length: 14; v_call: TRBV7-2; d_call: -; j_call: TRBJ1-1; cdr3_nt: TGTGCCAGCAGCGTGGACAGCCAGTTTGGTGAAGCTTTCTTT; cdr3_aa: CASSVDSQFGEAFF
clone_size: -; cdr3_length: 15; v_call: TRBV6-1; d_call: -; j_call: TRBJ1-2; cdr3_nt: TGTGCCAGCAACGAGCGGGGGGGTTCTAACTATGGCTACGCCTTC; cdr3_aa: CASNERGGSNYGYAF
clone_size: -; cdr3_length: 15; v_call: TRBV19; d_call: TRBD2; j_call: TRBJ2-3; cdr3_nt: TGTGCCAGTAAAGTTACTAGCGGCAGCACAGATACGCAGTATTTT; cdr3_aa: CASKVTSGSTDTQYF
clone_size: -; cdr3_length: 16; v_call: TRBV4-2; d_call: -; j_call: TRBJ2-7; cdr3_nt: TGTGCCAGCAGCCAGGAGCAGGGGCTTGGCGGGGACGAGCAGTACTTC; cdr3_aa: CASSQEQGLGGDEQYF
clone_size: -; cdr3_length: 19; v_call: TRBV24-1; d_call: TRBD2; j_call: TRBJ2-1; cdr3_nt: TGTACCACCAGTGATGGGACTAGCGGGAGTTCGTGGTCCTACGATGAGCAGTTCTTC; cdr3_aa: CTTSDGTSGSSWSYDEQFF
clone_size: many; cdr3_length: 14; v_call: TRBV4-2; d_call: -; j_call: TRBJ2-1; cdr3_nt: TGTGCCAGCAGCCATAGCGGAGGGTACAATGAGCAGTTCTTC; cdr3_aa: CASSHSGGYNEQFF
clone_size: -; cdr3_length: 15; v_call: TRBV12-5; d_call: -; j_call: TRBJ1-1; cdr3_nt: TGTGCTAGTGGTTCCCACCCGGGGGATTTGAGTGAAGCTTTCTTT; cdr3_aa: CASGSHPGDLSEAFF
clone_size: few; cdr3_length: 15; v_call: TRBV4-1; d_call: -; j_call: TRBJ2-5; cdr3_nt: TGCGCCAGCAGCCGAGACCCAGGGAGTCAAGAGACCCAGTACTTC; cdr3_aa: CASSRDPGSQETQYF
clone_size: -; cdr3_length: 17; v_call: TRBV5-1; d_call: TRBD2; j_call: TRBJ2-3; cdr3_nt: TGCGCCAGCAGCTTGGGTGGGACTAGCGGGAGTACAGATACGCAGTATTTT; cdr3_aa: CASSLGGTSGSTDTQYF
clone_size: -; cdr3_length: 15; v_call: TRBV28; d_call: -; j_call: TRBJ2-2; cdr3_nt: TGTGCCAGCATCTACTCGGACCGTAACACCGGGGAGCTGTTTTTT; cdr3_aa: CASIYSDRNTGELFF
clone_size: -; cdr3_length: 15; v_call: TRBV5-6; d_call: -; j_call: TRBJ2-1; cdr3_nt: TGTGCCAGCAGCTACCCCGGGGCATTACGGTATGAGCAGTTCTTC; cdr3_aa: CASSYPGALRYEQFF
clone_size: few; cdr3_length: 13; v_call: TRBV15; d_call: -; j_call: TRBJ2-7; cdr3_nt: TGTGCCACCAGCACCGGTAGGGGCTACGAGCAGTACTTC; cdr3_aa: CATSTGRGYEQYF
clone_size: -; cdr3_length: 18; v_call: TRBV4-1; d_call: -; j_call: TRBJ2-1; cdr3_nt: TGCGCCAGCAGCCAAGAAAGGCATCGGGAGAGGTCCTACAATGAGCAGTTCTTC; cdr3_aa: CASSQERHRERSYNEQFF
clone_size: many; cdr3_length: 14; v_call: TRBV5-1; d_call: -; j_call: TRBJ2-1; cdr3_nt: TGCGCCAGCAGCTTCGTAGCGGAGTACAATGAGCAGTTCTTC; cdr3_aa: CASSFVAEYNEQFF
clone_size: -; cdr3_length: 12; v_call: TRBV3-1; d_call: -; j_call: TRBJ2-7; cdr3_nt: TGTGCCAGCAGCCATGATCGGCGCGAGCAGTACTTC; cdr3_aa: CASSHDRREQYF